Each of the 30 T cell receptor beta chains below was sequenced from the same sample in a study of cytotoxic CD8 clonotypes in ibrutinib-treated CLL. Using immunoSEQ multiplex PCR, the repertoire was profiled, and TCRdb retains in-frame clones only, with some absent. The sample yields approximately 300,000 clones, roughly 85% seen once. The sequences come from PBMCs, collected before ibrutinib treatment. The receptor source for this set is a human donor with chronic lymphocytic leukemia.

The chain has TRBV7-9 and TRBJ2-3, with 11 bases identical to TRBD1. The germline gives CDR1 SEHNR, CDR2 FQNEAQ (reference sequence). With 5 bases clipped from V and 6 bases from J, the junction kept 13 bases outside the gene matches. The CDR3 extends over 17 amino acids. CDR3 nucleotides: TGTGCCAGCAGCCCTTCCTTTGGGACAGGGGGTTGGGATACGCAGTATTTT. Amino acids: CASSPSFGTGGWDTQYF.

This chain links TRBV19 with TRBJ1-2; D ambiguous. Germline V gene sequence: CDR1 LNHDA, CDR2 SQIVND (reference sequence). The CDR3 contains 16 residues. Deletions cut 3 bases from V and 4 bases from J, with 18 bases between. CDR3 nucleotide sequence: TGTGCCAGTAGTATGAAGCGGGGATTCTTCTTCTATGGCTACACCTTC. Its translation is CASSMKRGFFFYGYTF.

The chain employs TRBV28 and TRBJ1-2, with D possibly matching TRBD1 (5 bases). Between the trimmed V and J ends, which lost 10 bases and 0 bases, there was a span of 15 bases. CDR1 MDHEN and CDR2 SYDVKM come from the germline V gene. This CDR3 region has 14 residues. This CDR3 reads CATGRGPTNYGYTF. Here the CDR3 DNA reads TGTGCCACCGGGAGGGGTCCTACTAACTATGGCTACACCTTC.

The chain joins TRBV4-1 to TRBJ2-4; D might be TRBD2 (5 bases). The germline V gene has CDR1 MGHRA and CDR2 YSYEKL. The CDR3 sequence is 13 residues long. The V and J ends lost 0 bases and 8 bases respectively, with 8 bases between them. CDR3 coding DNA: TGCGCCAGCAGCCAAGAATCGAGGGACATTCAGTACTTC. This sequence encodes CASSQESRDIQYF.

This chain connects TRBV19 to TRBJ2-3; 11 bases are a match to TRBD2. The CDR3 sequence is 17 residues long. V gave up 6 bases and J gave up 3 bases; unmatched junction bases: 11. Germline V gene sequence: CDR1 LNHDA, CDR2 SQIVND (reference sequence). The CDR3 bases are TGTGCCAGTAGCCCTTACCGGCTAGCGGGAGGTACAGATACGCAGTATTTT. Amino acid sequence: CASSPYRLAGGTDTQYF.

The chain carries TRBV6-1 and TRBJ1-5; 9 bases align to TRBD1. The length of the CDR3 is 13 residues. CDR1 MNHNS and CDR2 SASEGT come from the germline V gene. V trimming: 8 bases; J trimming: 1 base; junction bases outside the gene matches: 0. CDR3 in DNA: TGTGCCAGCGACAGGGGGAGCAATCAGCCCCAGCATTTT. It is translated as CASDRGSNQPQHF.

The V gene is TRBV6-1, the J gene TRBJ2-2, with no clear D. This CDR3 spans 14 amino acids. CDR1 and CDR2 (germline): MNHNS, SASEGT. With 2 bases removed from V and 6 bases from J, the gap between germline ends came to 10 bases. The CDR3 here is CASSERRSPGELFF. The DNA of the CDR3 is TGTGCCAGCAGTGAACGGCGAAGTCCCGGGGAGCTGTTTTTT.

The V call is TRBV4-3, the J call TRBJ2-7, with 9 bases matching TRBD2. V was clipped by 1 base and J by 4 bases; unmatched bases: 5. The CDR3 is 15 residues long. The V gene's germline CDR1 is LGHNA and CDR2 YSLEER. The CDR3 nucleotides are TGCGCCAGCAGCCAAGCGTCTAGCGGGACATACGAGCAGTACTTC. This codes for CASSQASSGTYEQYF.

The rearrangement joins TRBV30 to TRBJ2-1; D not resolved. V dropped 1 base and J dropped 2 bases, with 15 bases sitting between them. The germline V gene encodes CDR1 GTSNPN and CDR2 SVGIG (reference sequence). CDR3 length: 16 amino acids. CDR3 DNA: TGTGCCTGGAGTGCCCACCTCTATCTTCCCTACAATGAGCAGTTCTTC. Protein: CAWSAHLYLPYNEQFF.

The chain has TRBV18 and TRBJ1-2; a possible D gene is TRBD1 (5 bases). Looked up from germline, CDR1 is KGHSH and CDR2 is LQKENI. CDR3 length: 15 amino acids. V gave up 0 bases and J gave up 8 bases, with 16 bases separating them. The CDR3 DNA follows: TGTGCCAGCTCACCACCGCTTACGGGAACAGGAGGCTACACCTTC. Protein: CASSPPLTGTGGYTF. Variable domain in full (rest from reference TRBV18 and TRBJ1-2): NAGVMQNPRHLVRRRGQEARLRCSPMKGHSHVYWYRQLPEEGLKFMVYLQKENIIDESGMPKERFSAEFPKEGPSILRIQQVVRGDSAAYFCASSPPLTGTGGYTFGSGTRLTVV.

The chain recombines TRBV5-1 with TRBJ2-3; perhaps TRBD1 as D (7 bases). Trimming shortened V by 4 bases and J by 0 bases, and 15 bases separated the two germline ends. Looked up from germline, CDR1 is SGHRS and CDR2 is YFSETQ. The CDR3 contains 16 residues. The CDR3 bases are TGCGCCAGCAGCCCTCGCGGGGACAGAAGCACAGATACGCAGTATTTT. Translation: CASSPRGDRSTDTQYF.

The rearrangement links TRBV5-4 to TRBJ2-1, with a possible D match to TRBD2 (6 bases). The CDR3 has 17 residues. CDR1 is SGHNT, CDR2 YYREEE, per germline (reference sequence). Trimming shortened V by 4 bases and J by 1 base, and 18 bases separated the two germline ends. In DNA form, the CDR3 reads TGTGCCAGCAGCCCGGAGCGCCTAGCGCTATCCTACAATGAGCAGTTCTTC. Amino acids: CASSPERLALSYNEQFF.

This clone was counted ten times or more. This rearrangement joins TRBV2 to TRBJ1-2; 7 positions agree with TRBD1. CDR1 SNHLY and CDR2 FYNNEI come from the germline V gene. The length of the CDR3 is 13 residues. V shed 7 bases and J 3 bases; nucleotides not matched to a gene: 5. CDR3 region: CASTQGEDYGYTF. CDR3 nucleotides: TGTGCCAGCACCCAGGGGGAGGACTATGGCTACACCTTC.

The chain carries TRBV4-1 and TRBJ2-5; D not resolved. Trimming removed 0 bases at V and 6 bases at J, with 8 bases between. From germline, CDR1 is MGHRA and CDR2 YSYEKL. The CDR3 has 13 residues. The CDR3 sequence: CASSQDLSKTQYF. As DNA, the CDR3 is TGCGCCAGCAGCCAAGATCTGTCGAAGACCCAGTACTTC.

This clone was picked up one time. The V call is TRBV25-1, the J call TRBJ1-2; tentatively, D is TRBD1 (6 bases). This CDR3 has 15 amino acids. V shed 0 bases and J shed 4 bases, with 12 bases lying between them. CDR1 and CDR2 from the germline V gene are MGHDK and SYGVNS. CDR3 loop: CASSEYGGRGYGYTF. The CDR3 DNA sequence: TGTGCCAGCAGTGAATATGGGGGGCGAGGCTATGGCTACACCTTC.

The chain uses TRBV2 and TRBJ2-1, with TRBD2 identical over 7 bases. V was pared by 4 bases and J by 0 bases, with 6 bases of the junction left unmatched. This CDR3 is built from 16 residues. Germline V gene data show CDR1 as SNHLY and CDR2 as FYNNEI. CDR3 region: CASSGPLADSYNEQFF. The DNA for the CDR3 is TGTGCCAGCAGTGGCCCCCTAGCGGACTCCTACAATGAGCAGTTCTTC.

The V and J genes are TRBV18 and TRBJ1-3; possible D gene TRBD1, 6 bases. With 6 bases removed from V and 2 bases from J, the gap between germline ends came to 17 bases. Germline values: CDR1 KGHSH, CDR2 LQKENI. The CDR3 is 16 amino acids. The CDR3 here is CASSPRGGAPGNTIYF. The CDR3 nucleotides are TGTGCCAGCTCGCCCCGAGGGGGGGCGCCTGGAAACACCATATATTTT.

J is TRBJ1-4 and V is TRBV9, with 8 bases matching TRBD1. CDR1 and CDR2 from the germline V gene are SGDLS and YYNGEE. The ends lost 0 bases at V and 7 bases at J; junction bases unmatched: 2. The CDR3 runs to 14 residues. The CDR3 region is CASSVGTGSEKLFF. The CDR3 bases are TGTGCCAGCAGCGTAGGGACAGGGAGTGAAAAACTGTTTTTT. The variable domain in full, completed from reference TRBV9 and TRBJ1-4, reads DSGVTQTPKHLITATGQRVTLRCSPRSGDLSVYWYQQSLDQGLQFLIQYYNGEERAKGNILERFSAQQFPDLHSELNLSSLELGDSALYFCASSVGTGSEKLFFGSGTQLSVL.

V and J are TRBV19 and TRBJ2-3, with D possibly TRBD1 on 6 matching bases. V shed 5 bases and J shed 2 bases, with 23 bases lying between them. The CDR3 has 18 residues. Germline V gives CDR1 LNHDA, CDR2 SQIVND (reference sequence). CDR3 DNA: TGTGCCAGTAGTTCCCTAGCAATCACCTTGGGGGCCACAGATACGCAGTATTTT. This sequence encodes CASSSLAITLGATDTQYF. Filled out from reference TRBV19 and TRBJ2-3, the complete variable domain reads DGGITQSPKYLFRKEGQNVTLSCEQNLNHDAMYWYRQDPGQGLRLIYYSQIVNDFQKGDIAEGYSVSREKKESFPLTVTSAQKNPTAFYLCASSSLAITLGATDTQYFGPGTRLTVL.

The chain is built from TRBV7-3 and TRBJ2-1; D perhaps matches TRBD2 (6 bases). The CDR3 contains 14 residues. Germline loops: CDR1 SGHTA, CDR2 FQGTGA. CDR3 region: CAKHEEGLCNEQFF. CDR3 nucleotides: TGTGCAAAGCATGAGGAGGGCCTTTGCAATGAGCAGTTCTTC.

The chain employs TRBV27 and TRBJ1-5; 8 nucleotides agree with TRBD1. This CDR3 has 15 amino acids. Germline CDR1 reads MNHEY; CDR2 reads SMNVEV (reference sequence). V gave up 3 bases and J gave up 1 base; unmatched junction bases: 2. The CDR3, as DNA: TGTGCCAGCAGTTTCAGGGGGCGAAGCAATCAGCCCCAGCATTTT. It is translated as CASSFRGRSNQPQHF.

The chain recombines TRBV7-6 with TRBJ2-5; D perhaps matches TRBD1 (6 bases). Trimming left V 0 bases short and J 4 bases short, with 15 bases between. Germline lookup yields CDR1 SGHVS and CDR2 FNYEAQ. This CDR3 region has 16 residues. The CDR3 nucleotides read TGTGCCAGCAGCTTAGCGTTGGGTGTAGGGGGAGAGACCCAGTACTTC. Its translation is CASSLALGVGGETQYF.

This clone was recorded a few times. The rearrangement uses TRBV6-5 and TRBJ2-7, with TRBD1 matching over 7 bases. V was clipped by 4 bases and J by 2 bases; unmatched bases: 2. There are 13 residues in the CDR3. CDR1 and CDR2 from the germline V gene are MNHEY and SVGAGI. In DNA, the CDR3 is TGTGCCAGCAGTTTTACAGGGGCCTACGAGCAGTACTTC. This gives the protein CASSFTGAYEQYF.

A single count supports this clone. The genes are TRBV30 and TRBJ1-2; the D gene is possibly TRBD1 (5 bases). Per the germline V gene, CDR1 is GTSNPN and CDR2 is SVGIG (reference sequence). The CDR3 extends over 18 amino acids. V shed 2 bases and J shed 7 bases, with 29 bases lying between them. This CDR3 is CAWSKVLNMGVALGGYTF. Written as DNA, the CDR3 is TGTGCCTGGAGTAAAGTCTTGAACATGGGGGTGGCTTTGGGTGGCTACACCTTC.

Comments on this clone: At one end, the junction sequence differs from germline, possibly due to a read error. J is TRBJ2-2 and V is TRBV7-7; 12 nucleotides match TRBD2. The CDR3 runs 15 residues. The germline V gene has CDR1 SSHAT and CDR2 FNYEAQ (reference sequence). The CDR3 DNA sequence: TGTGCTAGCAGCTTACTAGCGGGAGGCACCGGGGAGCTGTTTTTT. Its translation is CASSLLAGGTGELFF.

This clone has a handful of counts. V is TRBV30 and J is TRBJ1-1, with TRBD1 matching over 9 bases. With V trimmed by 6 bases and J by 6 bases, 8 bases remained unmatched. Germline V CDR1 and CDR2: GTSNPN, SVGIG (reference sequence). The CDR3 has 13 amino acids. This CDR3 reads CACSIQGASEAFF. The CDR3 DNA follows: TGTGCCTGTTCCATACAGGGGGCGTCTGAAGCTTTCTTT. Filled out from reference TRBV30 and TRBJ1-1, the complete variable domain reads SQTIHQWPATLVQPVGSPLSLECTVEGTSNPNLYWYRQAAGRGLQLLFYSVGIGQISSEVPQNLSASRPQDRQFILSSKKLLLSDSGFYLCACSIQGASEAFFGQGTRLTVV.

This chain links TRBV10-3 with TRBJ1-5; D is possibly TRBD1 (5 bases). The CDR3 sequence is 15 residues long. The germline gives CDR1 ENHRY, CDR2 SYGVKD. The V gene lost 6 bases and the J gene lost 4 bases, with 16 bases spanning the gap. The CDR3 coding sequence is TGTGCCATCAGCCCTGACAGACACCCAAATCAGCCCCAGCATTTT. The encoded protein is CAISPDRHPNQPQHF.

The rearrangement links TRBV18 to TRBJ1-1, with D maybe TRBD1 (5 bases). Germline CDR1 KGHSH, CDR2 LQKENI. Trimming took 0 bases from V and 6 from J, leaving 17 bases between them. The CDR3 spans 16 residues. CDR3 coding DNA: TGTGCCAGCTCACCACCTCTCTCCGACAGAACACCTGAAGCTTTCTTT. As protein: CASSPPLSDRTPEAFF.

The chain uses TRBV6-6 and TRBJ2-1, with D perhaps matching TRBD1 or TRBD2 (5 bases each). The ends were cut back, 0 bases at V and 5 bases at J, with 8 bases in the middle. Per germline, CDR1 MNHNY and CDR2 SVGAGI (reference sequence). This CDR3 is built from 14 residues. The CDR3 nucleotides read TGTGCCAGCAGTTACTCTCAGGGAGACAATGAGCAGTTCTTC. Translation: CASSYSQGDNEQFF.

The table lists this clone with a count of one. The DNA of the CDR3 is TGTGCCATCAGTGAGTCCGGGCGGGTAGCCACAGATACGCAGTATTTT. Protein: CAISESGRVATDTQYF. This chain connects TRBV10-3 to TRBJ2-3, with a weak D call TRBD2 (5 bases). Looked up from germline, CDR1 is ENHRY and CDR2 is SYGVKD. V gave up 0 bases and J gave up 2 bases, with 12 bases separating them. CDR3 length: 16 residues.